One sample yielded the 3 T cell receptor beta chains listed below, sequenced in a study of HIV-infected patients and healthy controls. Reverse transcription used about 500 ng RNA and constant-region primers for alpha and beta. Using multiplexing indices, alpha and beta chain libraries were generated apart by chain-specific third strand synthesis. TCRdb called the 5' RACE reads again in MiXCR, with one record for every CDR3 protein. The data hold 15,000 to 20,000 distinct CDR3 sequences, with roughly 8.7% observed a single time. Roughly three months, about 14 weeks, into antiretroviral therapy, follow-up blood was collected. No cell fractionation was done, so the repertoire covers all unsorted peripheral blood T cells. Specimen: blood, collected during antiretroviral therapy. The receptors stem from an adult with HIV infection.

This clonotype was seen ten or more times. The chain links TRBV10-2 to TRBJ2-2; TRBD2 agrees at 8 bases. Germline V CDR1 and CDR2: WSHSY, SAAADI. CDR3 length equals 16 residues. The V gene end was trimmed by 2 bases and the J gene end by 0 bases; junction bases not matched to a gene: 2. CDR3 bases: TGCGCCAGCAGTGAGACGGGAGGGACGAACACCGGGGAGCTGTTTTTT. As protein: CASSETGGTNTGELFF.

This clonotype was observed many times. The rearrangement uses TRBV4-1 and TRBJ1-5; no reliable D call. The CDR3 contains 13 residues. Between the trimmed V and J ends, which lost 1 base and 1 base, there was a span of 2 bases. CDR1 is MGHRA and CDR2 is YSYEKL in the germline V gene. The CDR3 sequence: CASSQASNQPQHF. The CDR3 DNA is TGCGCCAGCAGCCAAGCCAGCAATCAGCCCCAGCATTTT.

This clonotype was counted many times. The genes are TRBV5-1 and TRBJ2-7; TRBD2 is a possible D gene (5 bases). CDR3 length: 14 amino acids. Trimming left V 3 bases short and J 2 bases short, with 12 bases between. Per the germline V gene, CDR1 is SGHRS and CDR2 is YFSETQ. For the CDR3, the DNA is TGCGCCAGCAGCTCGGACTTCCGAACCTACGAGCAGTACTTC. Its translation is CASSSDFRTYEQYF.